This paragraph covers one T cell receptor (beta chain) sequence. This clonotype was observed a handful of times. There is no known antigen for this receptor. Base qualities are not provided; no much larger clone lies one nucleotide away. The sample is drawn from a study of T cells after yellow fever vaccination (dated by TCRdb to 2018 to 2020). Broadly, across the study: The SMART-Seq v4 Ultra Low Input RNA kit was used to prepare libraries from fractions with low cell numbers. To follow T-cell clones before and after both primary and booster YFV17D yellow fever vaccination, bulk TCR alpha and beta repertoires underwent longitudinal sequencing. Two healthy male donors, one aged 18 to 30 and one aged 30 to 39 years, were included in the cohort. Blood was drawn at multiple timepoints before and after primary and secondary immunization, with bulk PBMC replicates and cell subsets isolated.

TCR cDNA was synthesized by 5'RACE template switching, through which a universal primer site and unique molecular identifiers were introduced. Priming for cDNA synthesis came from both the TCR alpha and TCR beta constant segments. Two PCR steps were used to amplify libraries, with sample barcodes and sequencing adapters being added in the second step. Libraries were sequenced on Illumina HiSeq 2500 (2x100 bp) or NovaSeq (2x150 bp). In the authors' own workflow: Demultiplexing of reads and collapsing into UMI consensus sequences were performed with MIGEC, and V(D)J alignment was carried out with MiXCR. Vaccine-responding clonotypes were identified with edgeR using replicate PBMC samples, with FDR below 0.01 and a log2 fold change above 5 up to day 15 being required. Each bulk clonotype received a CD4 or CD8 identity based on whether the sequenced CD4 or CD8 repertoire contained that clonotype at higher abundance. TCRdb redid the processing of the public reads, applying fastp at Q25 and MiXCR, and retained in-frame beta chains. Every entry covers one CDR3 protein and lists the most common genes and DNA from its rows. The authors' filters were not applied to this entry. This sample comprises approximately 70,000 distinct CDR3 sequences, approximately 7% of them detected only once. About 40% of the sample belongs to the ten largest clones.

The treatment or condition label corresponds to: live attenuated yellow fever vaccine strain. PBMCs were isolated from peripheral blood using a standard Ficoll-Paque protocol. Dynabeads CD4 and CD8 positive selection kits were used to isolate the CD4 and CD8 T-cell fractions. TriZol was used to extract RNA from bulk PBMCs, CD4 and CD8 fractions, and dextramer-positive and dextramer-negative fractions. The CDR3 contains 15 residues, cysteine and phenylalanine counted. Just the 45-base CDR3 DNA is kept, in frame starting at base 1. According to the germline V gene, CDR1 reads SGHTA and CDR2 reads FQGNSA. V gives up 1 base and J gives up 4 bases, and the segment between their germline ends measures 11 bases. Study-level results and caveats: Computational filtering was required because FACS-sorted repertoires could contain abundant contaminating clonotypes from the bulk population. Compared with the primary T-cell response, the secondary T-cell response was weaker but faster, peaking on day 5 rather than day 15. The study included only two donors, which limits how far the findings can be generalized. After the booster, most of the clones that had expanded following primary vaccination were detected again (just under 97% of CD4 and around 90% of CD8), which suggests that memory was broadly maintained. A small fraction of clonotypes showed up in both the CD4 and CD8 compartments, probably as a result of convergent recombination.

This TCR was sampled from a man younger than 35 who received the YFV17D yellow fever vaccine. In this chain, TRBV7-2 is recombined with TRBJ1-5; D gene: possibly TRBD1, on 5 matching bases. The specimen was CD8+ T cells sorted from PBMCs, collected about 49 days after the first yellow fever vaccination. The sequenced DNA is TGTGCCAGCAGCTTAGGCTGGGGCGGGAATCAGCCCCAGCATTTT. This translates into CASSLGWGGNQPQHF.